This TCR beta chain was retrieved from a study of CD8+ T cells in alopecia areata. CDR1 MNHEY and CDR2 SVGAGI come from the germline V gene. The length of the CDR3 is 15 residues. V shed 6 bases, J shed 3 bases, and the junction held 9 bases outside the gene matches. This clone was observed a few times. Treatment reported: oral pan-JAK inhibitor, 5-10 mg twice daily. After isolation, RNA underwent reverse transcription to generate cDNA as the sequencing template. Produced via immunoSEQ multiplex PCR; TCRdb's table is partial and in-frame only. This sample has a few hundred thousand clones; roughly 40% occur once, and the top ten carry about 2.4%.

The TCR originated in a human donor with alopecia areata. The sample here was CD4+ T cells sorted from blood, taken at approximately week 36, from a patient treated with tofacitinib. The chain couples TRBV6-5 to TRBJ2-7; 9 nucleotides agree with TRBD1. This chain's CDR3 is CASRTTQGAGYEQYF. CDR3 nucleotide sequence: TGTGCCAGCAGAACCACACAGGGGGCGGGCTACGAGCAGTACTTC.